Included here is one TCR beta chain sequence, with context. This clone was recorded only once. No cognate antigen has been identified for it. Nothing much larger sits one base from this clone, and base qualities are not available. Collaborating institutions collected whole blood in K2EDTA tubes following their own protocols. For TCRbeta analysis, collaborators shipped samples as frozen whole blood, isolated PBMCs, or DNA extracted from either of those sample types. The immunoSEQ Assay, a bias-controlled multiplex PCR, was used to amplify TCRbeta CDR3 regions from genomic DNA. In the paper's pipeline: The number of nucleated cells in each sample was estimated from the amplification of reference gene primers within the assay. To quantify the absolute abundance of each unique TCRbeta CDR3 rearrangement, sequence reads were collapsed and filtered. For each sample, productive Simpson clonality was calculated as the square root of Simpson's diversity index over productive rearrangements. TCRdb retrieved this table from immuneACCESS and kept in-frame rearrangements only. Not all clones are present; in checked studies, unresolved V genes account for under half, and no reason is known for the remainder. Clone size and the V and J calls come from that table; the DNA yielded D and trimming. In all, the sample holds fewer than 120,000 clones, and about three quarters of those were seen once. Of the sample, about a sixth is held by the ten largest clones.

This sample was taken from a study of blood T cell repertoires in COVID-19 (dated by TCRdb to between 2020 and 2021). Broadly, across the study: Collaborator samples came from the United States, Italy and Spain and covered acute and convalescent phases of COVID-19. The dataset comprised deeply sampled blood TCRbeta repertoires from subjects exposed to, actively infected with, or recovered from COVID-19. The material from the prospective study consisted of cDNA or gDNA derived from T cells, B-cell-depleted T cells, or PBMCs. The samples were drawn from two sources: the first 160 participants of the ongoing ImmuneRACE study, and over 950 subjects contributed by 6 global collaborators. Where available, HLA class I and class II types were taken from metadata supplied by the sample provider and were not determined by assay-based typing. Nearly every sample came with metadata listing a de-identified subject ID, COVID-19 status, age in years and sex. The repertoires were released in a freely available public database intended as a resource for research on the immune response to SARS-CoV-2. Points the paper makes about the study in general: The amount of clinical and demographic metadata varied by source and participant and was provided uncurated.

The source material was peripheral blood. The sequence was collected from a woman older than 75 with active or convalescent COVID-19.

The sequenced DNA: TGTGCCTGGAGTCGGGGAAACATTCAGTACTTC. This yields the protein CAWSRGNIQYF. The V and J segments used are TRBV30 and TRBJ2-4; TRBD2 is a weak D gene call, 5 bases matching. CDR1 and CDR2 (GTSNPN, SVGIG) derive from the germline V gene (reference sequence). Inclusive of the bounding cysteine and phenylalanine, the CDR3 is 11 residues long. The read is trimmed to its CDR3 DNA, 33 bases read in frame from base 1. At the junction V is shortened by 2 bases and J by 6 bases, with 5 bases in between.